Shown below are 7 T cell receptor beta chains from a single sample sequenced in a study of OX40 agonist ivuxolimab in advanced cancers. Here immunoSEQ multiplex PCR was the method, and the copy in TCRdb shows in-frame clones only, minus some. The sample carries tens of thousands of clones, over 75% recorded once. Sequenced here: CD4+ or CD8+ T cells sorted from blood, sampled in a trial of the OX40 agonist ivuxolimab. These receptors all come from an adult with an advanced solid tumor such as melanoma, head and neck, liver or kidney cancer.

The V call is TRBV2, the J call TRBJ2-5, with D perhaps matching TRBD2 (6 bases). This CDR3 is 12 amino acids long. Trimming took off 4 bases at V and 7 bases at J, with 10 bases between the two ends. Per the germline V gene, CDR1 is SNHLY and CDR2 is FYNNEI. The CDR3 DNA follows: TGTGCCAGCAGTGCAGAAGCGGGGACCCAGTACTTC. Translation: CASSAEAGTQYF.

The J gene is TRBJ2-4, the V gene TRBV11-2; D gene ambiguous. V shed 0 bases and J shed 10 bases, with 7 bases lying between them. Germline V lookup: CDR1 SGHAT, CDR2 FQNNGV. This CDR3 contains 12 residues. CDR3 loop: CASSLEPVIQYF. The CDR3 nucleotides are TGTGCCAGCAGCTTAGAGCCGGTGATTCAGTACTTC.

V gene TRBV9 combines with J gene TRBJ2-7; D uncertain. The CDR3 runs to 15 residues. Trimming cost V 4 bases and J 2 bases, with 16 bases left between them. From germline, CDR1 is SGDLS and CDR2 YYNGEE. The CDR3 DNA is TGTGCCAGCAGCTTTGGGCCGGCTGGACCCTACGAGCAGTACTTC. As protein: CASSFGPAGPYEQYF. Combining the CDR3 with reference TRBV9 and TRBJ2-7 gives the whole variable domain DSGVTQTPKHLITATGQRVTLRCSPRSGDLSVYWYQQSLDQGLQFLIQYYNGEERAKGNILERFSAQQFPDLHSELNLSSLELGDSALYFCASSFGPAGPYEQYFGPGTRLTVT.

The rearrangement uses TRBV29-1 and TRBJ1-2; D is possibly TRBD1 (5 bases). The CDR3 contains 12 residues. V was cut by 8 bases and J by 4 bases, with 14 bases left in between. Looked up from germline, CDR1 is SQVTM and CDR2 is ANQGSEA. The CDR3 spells CSLSKQGYGYTF. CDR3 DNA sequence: TGCAGCTTATCGAAGCAGGGCTATGGCTACACCTTC.

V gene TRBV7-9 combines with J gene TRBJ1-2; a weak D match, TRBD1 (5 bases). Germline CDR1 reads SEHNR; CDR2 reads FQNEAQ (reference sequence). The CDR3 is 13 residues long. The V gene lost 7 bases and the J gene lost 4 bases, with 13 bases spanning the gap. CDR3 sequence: CASNGDGSYGYTF. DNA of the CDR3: TGTGCCAGCAACGGGGACGGCTCCTATGGCTACACCTTC.

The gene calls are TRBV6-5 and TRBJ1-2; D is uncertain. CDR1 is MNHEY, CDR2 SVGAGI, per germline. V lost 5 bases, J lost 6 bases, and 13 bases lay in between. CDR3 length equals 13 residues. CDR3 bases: TGTGCCAGCAGTGAATTGGGTAATAATGGCTACACCTTC. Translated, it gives CASSELGNNGYTF.

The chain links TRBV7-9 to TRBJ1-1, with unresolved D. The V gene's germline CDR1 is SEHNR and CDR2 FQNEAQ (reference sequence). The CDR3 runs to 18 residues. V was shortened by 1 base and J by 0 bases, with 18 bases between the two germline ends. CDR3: CASSLGHFLTVMNTEAFF. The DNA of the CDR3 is TGTGCCAGCAGCTTAGGACACTTCCTAACTGTCATGAACACTGAAGCTTTCTTT.